The present T cell receptor (beta chain) was sequenced within a study of T cell repertoires in cytomegalovirus infection. Points on this clonotype: What it binds is unknown. An end of the junction does not agree with germline; a read error may underlie this.

TCRdb redid the calling of the reads with MiXCR, one entry per CDR3 protein. Of some 350,000 distinct CDR3 sequences listed, roughly 34% are singletons. General study results and limits: Within the response measured ex vivo, HLA-C-restricted CMV-specific TCR beta clonotypes were dominant.

Germline loops: CDR1 MNHNY, CDR2 SVGAGI (reference sequence). This CDR3 comprises 14 residues. The sequence was collected from a human donor in good health (CMV status not recorded). Some clones in this sample may be carry-over from other donors' samples. The sample consisted of cultured PBMCs, taken from culture after CMV antigen stimulation. The J gene is TRBJ1-1, the V gene TRBV6-6; a possible D gene is TRBD1 (6 bases). CDR3 region: CASSTIGQGHPPDF. CDR3 in DNA: TGTGCCAGCAGTACTATAGGGCAGGGGCACCCACCTGACTTT.